This record covers a single T cell receptor (beta chain). Data came from immunoSEQ multiplex PCR; TCRdb stores just in-frame clones and leaves some out. The repertoire holds more than 65,000 clones, roughly 88% seen once, with 2.5% to 3% in the top ten. Germline loops: CDR1 SGHNT, CDR2 YYREEE (reference sequence). Deletions cut 0 bases from V and 5 bases from J, with 14 bases between. The CDR3 has 15 residues. The entry originates in a study of T cells after somatic rescue of genetic block. The sample comprised peripheral blood mononuclear cells (PBMCs). J is TRBJ2-5 and V is TRBV5-4; possible D gene TRBD2, 5 bases. This clonotype was obtained from a man aged 30-40 years. The CDR3 reads CASSLAGGSKETQYF. DNA of the CDR3: TGTGCCAGCAGCTTGGCCGGCGGGTCCAAGGAGACCCAGTACTTC.